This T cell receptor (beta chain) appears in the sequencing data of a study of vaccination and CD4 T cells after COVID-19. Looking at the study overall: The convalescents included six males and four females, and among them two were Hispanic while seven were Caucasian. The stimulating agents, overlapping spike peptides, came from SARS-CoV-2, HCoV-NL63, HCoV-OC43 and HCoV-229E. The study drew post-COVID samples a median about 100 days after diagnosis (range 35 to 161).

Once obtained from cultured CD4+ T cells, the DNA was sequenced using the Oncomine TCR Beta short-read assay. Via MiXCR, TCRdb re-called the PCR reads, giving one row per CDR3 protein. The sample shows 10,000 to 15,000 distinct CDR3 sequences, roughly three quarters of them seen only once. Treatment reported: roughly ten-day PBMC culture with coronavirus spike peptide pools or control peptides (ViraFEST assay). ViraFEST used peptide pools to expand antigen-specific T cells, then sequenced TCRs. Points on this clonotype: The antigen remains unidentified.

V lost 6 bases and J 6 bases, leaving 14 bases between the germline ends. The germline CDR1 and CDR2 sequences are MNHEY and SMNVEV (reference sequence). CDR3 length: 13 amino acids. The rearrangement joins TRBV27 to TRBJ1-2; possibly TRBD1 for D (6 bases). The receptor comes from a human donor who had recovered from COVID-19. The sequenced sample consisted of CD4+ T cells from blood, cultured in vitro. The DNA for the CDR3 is TGTGCCAGCAGCCACAGGGAAGGGCATGGCTACACCTTC. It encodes CASSHREGHGYTF.